This T cell receptor (beta chain) is from a study of CD8+ T cells in alopecia areata. Study results and caveats: TCR sharing was clearer in mice than between patients, perhaps partly owing to patient HLA diversity. Higher clonality and more expanded CD8+ clones appeared in lesional than normal scalp.

CD4+ and CD8+ T cells were sorted from PBMCs. RNA extraction was followed by reverse transcription into cDNA, which acted as the sequencing template. The method was immunoSEQ multiplex PCR; TCRdb's version includes in-frame clones alone and lacks a portion of them. The sample contains approximately 150,000 clones, around 57% of which appear only once. Losses at the gene ends were 5 bases for V and 3 bases for J; bases not matched to a gene: 8. From germline, CDR1 is SGHTA and CDR2 FQGNSA. The CDR3 has 15 residues. Worth noting for this clone: Its antigen is as yet unknown.

The chain combines TRBV7-2 with TRBJ2-3; 7 bases are shared with TRBD1. This receptor was taken from a human donor in good health. Specimen: CD4+ T cells sorted from blood. CDR3 DNA sequence: TGTGCCAGCAGCCACCAACAGGGGAAGACAGATACGCAGTATTTT. This encodes CASSHQQGKTDTQYF.